The 22 T cell receptor beta chains below were found in one sample sequenced in a study of blood T cell repertoires in COVID-19. The data were produced by immunoSEQ multiplex PCR, yet TCRdb's version contains in-frame clones alone and is incomplete. The repertoire includes 250,000 to 400,000 clones, 90% of them detected once, and less than 3.5% sits in the top ten. The sample consisted of peripheral blood. These receptors originate from a woman aged 25 to 39 with COVID-19, enrolled during active disease.

The rearrangement links TRBV11-2 to TRBJ2-5; the D gene is possibly TRBD2 (7 bases). The CDR3 contains 17 residues. Germline V gene lookup returns CDR1 SGHAT and CDR2 FQNNGV. With 5 bases removed from V and 2 bases from J, the gap between germline ends came to 21 bases. The CDR3 spells CASSPRGGAIGQETQYF. CDR3 DNA: TGTGCCAGCAGCCCGCGTGGGGGGGCAATAGGGCAAGAGACCCAGTACTTC.

This chain connects TRBV28 to TRBJ1-1; 7 bases line up with TRBD1. This CDR3 has 15 residues. CDR1 is MDHEN and CDR2 is SYDVKM in the germline V gene. J lost 0 bases, V lost 3 bases, and 4 bases had no gene match. CDR3 sequence: CASSFSTGLNTEAFF. CDR3 coding DNA: TGTGCCAGCAGTTTTTCGACAGGGCTGAACACTGAAGCTTTCTTT.

The J gene is TRBJ2-7, the V gene TRBV6-5; D not resolved. Trimming stripped 10 bases from V and 2 bases from J, with 6 bases between. The CDR3 extends over 10 amino acids. Germline V gene sequence: CDR1 MNHEY, CDR2 SVGAGI. CDR3 residues: CAKQPYEQYF. As DNA, the CDR3 is TGTGCCAAACAGCCCTACGAGCAGTACTTC.

This sequence joins TRBV19 and TRBJ1-2; D not certain. CDR3 length equals 15 residues. Deletions cut 3 bases from V and 4 bases from J, with 15 bases between. Germline CDR1 reads LNHDA; CDR2 reads SQIVND (reference sequence). The CDR3, as DNA: TGTGCCAGTAGTATTAAAGGCGAACAGTTCTATGGCTACACCTTC. Protein: CASSIKGEQFYGYTF.

This clone was detected a few times. V gene TRBV6-5 combines with J gene TRBJ2-1; TRBD2 agrees at 13 bases. The ends lost 9 bases at V and 8 bases at J; junction bases unmatched: 7. Per the germline V gene, CDR1 is MNHEY and CDR2 is SVGAGI. The CDR3 spans 14 residues. The CDR3 bases are TGTGCCAGTCGGACTAGCGGGAGACGTCATGAGCAGTTCTTC. It specifies CASRTSGRRHEQFF.

Concerning this clone: Other DNA sequences of this sample code for an identical CDR3. The gene calls are TRBV28 and TRBJ1-5, with 8 bases that match TRBD1. Germline CDR1 MDHEN, CDR2 SYDVKM. Unmatched junction bases numbered 8, after V lost 6 bases and J lost 7 bases. The CDR3 is made up of 14 amino acids. Here the CDR3 DNA reads TGTGCCAGCAGCTCCCGACAGGGGAGCCAGCCCCAGCATTTT. Translating gives CASSSRQGSQPQHF.

The chain has TRBV10-1 and TRBJ1-5; D perhaps matches TRBD1 (5 bases). V lost 0 bases, J lost 11 bases, and 14 bases lay in between. CDR1 and CDR2 (germline): WNHNN, SYGVQD (reference sequence). The CDR3 has 14 amino acids. As DNA, the CDR3 is TGCGCCAGCAGTGAGTCAGGGGCATGGATGACCCAGCATTTT. It specifies CASSESGAWMTQHF.

The CDR3 here is CASSLGRVGQYF. The CDR3 nucleotides read TGTGCCAGCAGCCTGGGCAGGGTAGGGCAGTATTTT. V and J are TRBV3-1 (or the pseudogene TRBV3-2) and TRBJ2-3; the D gene is possibly TRBD1 (5 bases). CDR1 and CDR2 (germline): LGHDT, YNNKEL (reference sequence). The V and J ends lost 4 bases and 11 bases respectively, with 13 bases between them. The CDR3 spans 12 residues.

This clone has a single count. V usage is TRBV11-2 and J usage is TRBJ2-1, with 7 bases aligning to TRBD2. CDR3 length: 15 amino acids. After removal of 1 base from V and 5 bases from J, the junction contained 5 bases not matched to a gene. CDR1 and CDR2 (germline): SGHAT, FQNNGV. DNA for the CDR3: TGTGCCAGCAGCTTAGCGTCTAGCGGCCACAATGAGCAGTTCTTC. The encoded protein is CASSLASSGHNEQFF.

The V and J genes are TRBV7-9 and TRBJ1-6, with 9 nucleotides matching TRBD1. Trimming at V came to 5 bases and at J to 10 bases, leaving 12 bases not matched to a gene. The CDR3 extends over 16 amino acids. Germline CDR1 reads SEHNR; CDR2 reads FQNEAQ (reference sequence). The CDR3 nucleotides are TGTGCCAGCAGCGTCGCCGGGACAGGGAAAGAATCACCCCTCCACTTT. Translating gives CASSVAGTGKESPLHF.

The chain combines TRBV29-1 with TRBJ2-7, with TRBD2 matching over 7 bases. CDR1 and CDR2 from the germline V gene are SQVTM and ANQGSEA. The CDR3 is 12 amino acids. J gave up 2 bases and V 6 bases, and 4 bases lay outside the gene matches. As DNA, the CDR3 is TGCAGCGTACTAGCGAACGCCTACGAGCAGTACTTC. Translated: CSVLANAYEQYF.

There are a few counts of this clone. J is TRBJ2-2 and V is TRBV7-2; 12 nucleotides align to TRBD2. CDR3 length: 16 residues. The junction had 2 bases not matched to a gene; V was cut back by 1 base and J by 5 bases. The germline CDR1 and CDR2 sequences are SGHTA and FQGNSA. The CDR3 region has the DNA TGTGCCAGCAGCTTAGGGGGGACTAGCGGGACCGGGGAGCTGTTTTTT. It is translated as CASSLGGTSGTGELFF.

This rearrangement joins TRBV11-2 to TRBJ2-1, with 7 bases matching TRBD1. The CDR3 is made up of 14 amino acids. Unmatched junction bases numbered 3, after V lost 3 bases and J lost 4 bases. CDR1 and CDR2 (germline): SGHAT, FQNNGV. CDR3 in amino acids: CASSFLTGYNEQFF. The DNA of the CDR3 is TGTGCCAGCAGCTTTCTGACAGGGTACAATGAGCAGTTCTTC.

V and J are TRBV25-1 and TRBJ2-1; 9 nucleotides line up with TRBD1. The CDR3 runs to 14 residues. Germline CDR1 MGHDK, CDR2 SYGVNS. The V and J ends lost 4 bases and 8 bases, in that order; junction bases with no gene match: 6. The CDR3 here is CASSVVTGGHEQFF. The CDR3, as DNA: TGTGCCAGCAGTGTAGTGACAGGGGGGCATGAGCAGTTCTTC.

V gene TRBV19 combines with J gene TRBJ1-2, with TRBD1 identical over 9 bases. Trimming at V came to 7 bases and at J to 5 bases, leaving 8 bases not matched to a gene. The germline V gene has CDR1 LNHDA and CDR2 SQIVND (reference sequence). This CDR3 spans 14 amino acids. CDR3 in amino acids: CASTVTGGRYGYTF. The CDR3 DNA reads TGTGCCAGTACCGTTACAGGGGGCCGGTATGGCTACACCTTC.

The chain has TRBV6-5 and TRBJ2-2, with a tentative D call TRBD2 (6 bases). V dropped 6 bases and J dropped 3 bases, with 11 bases sitting between them. This CDR3 spans 14 amino acids. CDR1 is MNHEY and CDR2 is SVGAGI in the germline V gene. Written as DNA, the CDR3 is TGTGCCAGCAGGGTCCCGGGGGACACCGGGGAGCTGTTTTTT. Translating it yields CASRVPGDTGELFF.

V is TRBV28 and J is TRBJ1-1, with D hard to call. The CDR3 spans 16 residues. V was trimmed by 5 bases and J by 0 bases, leaving 16 bases between them. Germline assignment: CDR1 MDHEN and CDR2 SYDVKM. The CDR3 region has the DNA TGTGCCAGCAGTAGCCGGGGTCGAATAATGAACACTGAAGCTTTCTTT. This encodes CASSSRGRIMNTEAFF.

This clone was counted a single time. The chain recombines TRBV10-3 with TRBJ2-3; D call uncertain. V was clipped by 2 bases and J by 0 bases, with 9 bases between them. The CDR3 extends over 15 amino acids. The V gene's germline CDR1 is ENHRY and CDR2 SYGVKD. The CDR3 coding sequence is TGTGCCATCAGTGAGCTGTTAGATAGCACAGATACGCAGTATTTT. This gives the protein CAISELLDSTDTQYF.

A single count supports this clone. The V gene is TRBV24-1, the J gene TRBJ1-1; unclear D gene. V was clipped by 1 base and J by 10 bases, with 9 bases between them. CDR3 size: 12 residues. Germline CDR1 KGHDR, CDR2 SFDVKD. The CDR3 reads CATSDFSGRAFF. In DNA form, the CDR3 reads TGTGCCACCAGTGATTTTTCAGGTAGAGCTTTCTTT.

The chain combines TRBV18 with TRBJ2-2; 8 nucleotides line up with TRBD1. CDR3 length: 16 amino acids. The J segment lost 6 bases and the V segment lost 2 bases, leaving 8 bases of the junction unmatched. Germline V CDR1 and CDR2: KGHSH, LQKENI. Written as DNA, the CDR3 is TGTGCCAGCTCACCAATCGGACAGGGAACGGCCGGGGAGCTGTTTTTT. Encoded protein: CASSPIGQGTAGELFF.

The chain joins TRBV5-1 to TRBJ1-4, with D hard to call. This CDR3 contains 15 residues. Trimming removed 0 bases at V and 1 base at J, with 7 bases between. From germline, CDR1 is SGHRS and CDR2 YFSETQ. This CDR3 is CASSLDGGTNEKLFF. CDR3 in DNA: TGCGCCAGCAGCTTGGATGGAGGAACTAATGAAAAACTGTTTTTT.

The rearrangement joins TRBV24-1 to TRBJ1-5; no clear D gene. This CDR3 is 14 amino acids long. In germline, CDR1 is KGHDR, CDR2 SFDVKD. V was clipped by 5 bases and J by 0 bases, with 7 bases between them. The CDR3 loop is CATSGAGSNQPQHF. The CDR3 nucleotides are TGTGCCACCAGTGGCGCGGGTAGCAATCAGCCCCAGCATTTT.